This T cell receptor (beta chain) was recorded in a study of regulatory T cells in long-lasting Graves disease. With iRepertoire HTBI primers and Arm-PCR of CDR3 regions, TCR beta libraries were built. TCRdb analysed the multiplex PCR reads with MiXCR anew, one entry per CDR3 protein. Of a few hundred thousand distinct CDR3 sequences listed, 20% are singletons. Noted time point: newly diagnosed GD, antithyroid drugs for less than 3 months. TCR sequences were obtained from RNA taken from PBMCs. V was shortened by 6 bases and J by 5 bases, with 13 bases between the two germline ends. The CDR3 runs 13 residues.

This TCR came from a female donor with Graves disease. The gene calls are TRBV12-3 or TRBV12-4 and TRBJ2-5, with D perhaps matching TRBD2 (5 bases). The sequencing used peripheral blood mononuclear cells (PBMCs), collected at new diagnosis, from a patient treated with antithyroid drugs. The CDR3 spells CASRLLGGETQYF. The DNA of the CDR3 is TGTGCCAGCAGACTCTTGGGCGGGGAGACCCAGTACTTC.